A single sample gave rise to the 31 T cell receptor beta chains below, sequenced in a study of blood T cell repertoires in COVID-19. The protocol was immunoSEQ multiplex PCR, while the TCRdb copy is restricted to in-frame clones and leaves out a portion. The sample records about 150,000 clones, under 90% being singletons. The material sequenced was peripheral blood. The receptor source for this set is a human donor in a cohort sampled during active COVID-19.

This chain joins TRBV6-5 and TRBJ2-2, with 7 nucleotides matching TRBD1. V trimming: 7 bases; J trimming: 5 bases; junction bases outside the gene matches: 10. This CDR3 region has 15 residues. Germline V gene sequence: CDR1 MNHEY, CDR2 SVGAGI. The CDR3 DNA follows: TGTGCCAGCACCGAGAAGGGGGCATGGACCGGGGAGCTGTTTTTT. Its translation: CASTEKGAWTGELFF.

This chain uses TRBV5-4 with TRBJ1-1; D is unresolved. CDR3 length: 14 amino acids. Germline-derived CDR1 and CDR2 are SGHNT and YYREEE (reference sequence). V was shortened by 4 bases and J by 5 bases, with 15 bases between the two germline ends. This CDR3 is CASSRHSWETEAFF. As DNA, the CDR3 is TGTGCCAGCAGCCGACACTCCTGGGAGACTGAAGCTTTCTTT. Complete variable domain (other parts from reference TRBV5-4 and TRBJ1-1): ETGVTQSPTHLIKTRGQQVTLRCSSQSGHNTVSWYQQALGQGPQFIFQYYREEENGRGNFPPRFSGLQFPNYSSELNVNALELDDSALYLCASSRHSWETEAFFGQGTRLTVV.

The chain recombines TRBV5-4 with TRBJ2-3, with 10 nucleotides matching TRBD2. The germline V gene has CDR1 SGHNT and CDR2 YYREEE (reference sequence). The CDR3 spans 16 residues. V shed 3 bases, J shed 3 bases, and the junction held 7 bases outside the gene matches. The CDR3 DNA sequence: TGTGCCAGCAGCTCCACGGGACTAGCGCGTACAGATACGCAGTATTTT. Amino acid sequence: CASSSTGLARTDTQYF.

The chain employs TRBV9 and TRBJ1-1; no clear D. The CDR3 runs 14 residues. V lost 3 bases to trimming and J lost 1 base, with 10 bases between them. Germline values: CDR1 SGDLS, CDR2 YYNGEE. CDR3 DNA sequence: TGTGCCAGCAGCGCTTTACACCAGAACACTGAAGCTTTCTTT. Its protein is CASSALHQNTEAFF. Variable domain in full (rest from reference TRBV9 and TRBJ1-1): DSGVTQTPKHLITATGQRVTLRCSPRSGDLSVYWYQQSLDQGLQFLIQYYNGEERAKGNILERFSAQQFPDLHSELNLSSLELGDSALYFCASSALHQNTEAFFGQGTRLTVV.

The chain employs TRBV5-6 and TRBJ1-1; unclear D gene. V was clipped by 2 bases and J by 6 bases, with 11 bases between them. This CDR3 contains 13 residues. Germline CDR1 reads SGHDT; CDR2 reads YYEEEE. Here the CDR3 reads CASSFGRLAEAFF. The CDR3 nucleotides are TGTGCCAGCAGCTTCGGGAGGTTAGCTGAAGCTTTCTTT.

The V call is TRBV5-8, the J call TRBJ2-5; D gene ambiguous. V lost 1 base and J 1 base, leaving 8 bases between the germline ends. This CDR3 is 14 amino acids long. The germline V gene has CDR1 SGHTS and CDR2 YDEGEE. CDR3 sequence reads: CASSLQAAQETQYF. CDR3 DNA: TGTGCCAGCAGCTTGCAGGCAGCCCAAGAGACCCAGTACTTC. Looking up the rest from reference TRBV5-8 and TRBJ2-5 gives the full variable domain: EAGVTQSPTHLIKTRGQQATLRCSPISGHTSVYWYQQALGLGLQFLLWYDEGEERNRGNFPPRFSGRQFPNYSSELNVNALELEDSALYLCASSLQAAQETQYFGPGTRLLVL.

This chain connects TRBV11-2 to TRBJ2-1; 8 bases are a match to TRBD1. J gave up 8 bases and V 4 bases, and 10 bases lay outside the gene matches. CDR3 length: 15 amino acids. Germline values: CDR1 SGHAT, CDR2 FQNNGV. CDR3 coding DNA: TGTGCCAGCAGCTCGCAGGGGGCCTCGACGCATGAGCAGTTCTTC. Its protein product is CASSSQGASTHEQFF.

Only a few counts were recorded for this clone. The rearrangement joins TRBV19 to TRBJ1-2; D is undetermined. Deletions cut 1 base from V and 2 bases from J, with 8 bases between. This CDR3 has 14 amino acids. The V gene's germline CDR1 is LNHDA and CDR2 SQIVND (reference sequence). DNA for the CDR3: TGTGCCAGTAGTATAGGAGGTAAAAACTATGGCTACACCTTC. It translates to CASSIGGKNYGYTF.

This rearrangement joins TRBV7-9 to TRBJ2-1, with D possibly TRBD1 on 5 matching bases. V lost 4 bases to trimming and J lost 8 bases, with 9 bases between them. This CDR3 spans 12 amino acids. Germline CDR1 and CDR2: SEHNR and FQNEAQ (reference sequence). CDR3 sequence: CASSSQGYEQFF. CDR3 in DNA: TGTGCCAGCAGCTCTCAGGGCTATGAGCAGTTCTTC.

This clone has just one count. The chain employs TRBV7-2 and TRBJ1-3; no clear D gene. CDR1 and CDR2 (germline): SGHTA, FQGNSA. This CDR3 is 14 amino acids long. The V and J ends lost 5 bases and 0 bases respectively, with 8 bases between them. The chain's CDR3 is CASSLSGSGNTIYF. CDR3 DNA: TGTGCCAGCAGCCTTTCAGGCTCTGGAAACACCATATATTTT. The entire variable domain, with the rest obtained from reference TRBV7-2 and TRBJ1-3, is as follows: GAGVSQSPSNKVTEKGKDVELRCDPISGHTALYWYRQSLGQGLEFLIYFQGNSAPDKSGLPSDRFSAERTGGSVSTLTIQRTQQEDSAVYLCASSLSGSGNTIYFGEGSWLTVV.

This chain joins TRBV4-2 and TRBJ2-5; weak D call: TRBD2 (6 bases). Germline V gene data show CDR1 as LGHNA and CDR2 as YNFKEQ. The CDR3 is 14 residues long. V lost 4 bases to trimming and J lost 5 bases, with 14 bases between them. The CDR3 sequence is CASSPRDLSETQYF. Here the CDR3 DNA reads TGTGCCAGCAGCCCCCGGGACTTATCGGAGACCCAGTACTTC.

This chain uses TRBV5-1 with TRBJ1-1; TRBD1 is a possible D gene (5 bases). CDR3 length: 14 residues. Germline CDR1 is SGHRS and CDR2 is YFSETQ. The V end was cut by 4 bases, the J end by 0 bases, with 10 bases between. In DNA form, the CDR3 reads TGCGCCAGCAGCCCCGACAGAATGAACACTGAAGCTTTCTTT. This translates into CASSPDRMNTEAFF.

This chain joins TRBV6-6 and TRBJ2-5; 13 bases fit TRBD2. CDR3 size: 16 residues. Germline CDR1 MNHNY, CDR2 SVGAGI (reference sequence). V was pared by 5 bases and J by 4 bases, with 7 bases of the junction left unmatched. The CDR3 loop is CASSPTSGGAPETQYF. In nucleotides, the CDR3 is TGTGCCAGCAGTCCAACTAGCGGGGGGGCCCCAGAGACCCAGTACTTC.

The chain combines TRBV2 with TRBJ1-5, with a weak D call TRBD1 (6 bases). The CDR3 is 13 residues long. Trimming removed 7 bases from V and 7 bases from J, with 14 bases in between. Germline loops: CDR1 SNHLY, CDR2 FYNNEI. CDR3 sequence (DNA): TGTGCCAGCACCTCGGGGGGGCTGCAGCCCCAGCATTTT. Translated: CASTSGGLQPQHF.

The chain carries TRBV12-3 or TRBV12-4 and TRBJ2-7; D is unclear. CDR3 length: 13 residues. V was cut by 0 bases and J by 6 bases, with 9 bases left in between. CDR3 region: CASSLAQNTEQYV. CDR3 coding DNA: TGTGCCAGCAGTTTAGCGCAGAATACCGAGCAGTACGTC.

V is TRBV7-8 and J is TRBJ1-1; D is unresolved. Germline V gene sequence: CDR1 SGHVS, CDR2 FQNEAQ. The CDR3 spans 14 residues. The ends were cut back, 5 bases at V and 6 bases at J, with 16 bases in the middle. CDR3 bases: TGTGCCAGCAGCCCGGAATGGGGAGCATCTGAAGCTTTCTTT. It is translated as CASSPEWGASEAFF.

This chain links TRBV21-1 with TRBJ2-7; TRBD2 is the table's D call and was not checked against the DNA. TRBV21-1 is an annotated pseudogene. The CDR3 is 20 amino acids. The DNA of the CDR3 is TGTGCCAGCAGCAGCCGACTAGCGGGAAGCCTAACCCCTTTTCTGTGCGAGCAGTACGTC. Its protein product is CASSSRLAGSLTPFLCEQYV.

V is TRBV5-5 and J is TRBJ1-1; D gene unclear. The CDR3 is made up of 14 amino acids. Germline V gene sequence: CDR1 SGHKS, CDR2 YYEKEE (reference sequence). The V gene lost 1 base and the J gene lost 0 bases, with 7 bases spanning the gap. The CDR3: CASSLRHMNTEAFF. The DNA for the CDR3 is TGTGCCAGCAGCTTGAGACACATGAACACTGAAGCTTTCTTT.

This rearrangement joins TRBV5-4 to TRBJ1-2; unclear D gene. The CDR3 is 13 residues long. CDR1 SGHNT and CDR2 YYREEE come from the germline V gene (reference sequence). V lost 2 bases to trimming and J lost 4 bases, with 9 bases between them. CDR3 protein: CASSFRTSYGYTF. CDR3 coding DNA: TGTGCCAGCAGCTTCCGGACTTCCTATGGCTACACCTTC.

The rearrangement links TRBV11-3 to TRBJ1-3, with D unclear. The CDR3 runs to 15 residues. Trimming removed 2 bases from V and 4 bases from J, with 12 bases in between. The V gene's germline CDR1 is SGHNT and CDR2 YENEEA. DNA of the CDR3: TGTGCCAGCAGCTTATCGTTTGGTGGCGGAAACACCATATATTTT. As protein: CASSLSFGGGNTIYF.

The chain links TRBV11-2 to TRBJ1-4; tentatively, D is TRBD1 (5 bases). V was shortened by 8 bases and J by 2 bases, with 15 bases between the two germline ends. CDR1 and CDR2 from the germline V gene are SGHAT and FQNNGV. This CDR3 contains 15 residues. CDR3 coding DNA: TGTGCCAGCTCCAGTGGGGCAGGGACTAATGAAAAACTGTTTTTT. Its translation: CASSSGAGTNEKLFF.

CDR3 protein: CSVKIAGAETQYF. The CDR3 region has the DNA TGCAGCGTTAAGATAGCGGGTGCTGAGACCCAGTACTTC. This chain uses TRBV29-1 with TRBJ2-5; TRBD2 aligns across 7 bases. This CDR3 contains 13 residues. Germline V gene data show CDR1 as SQVTM and CDR2 as ANQGSEA. Trimming removed 5 bases from V and 5 bases from J; junction bases left unmatched: 8.

V and J are TRBV19 and TRBJ1-3; possibly TRBD1 for D (5 bases). There are 13 residues in the CDR3. Germline CDR1 and CDR2: LNHDA and SQIVND (reference sequence). Trimming took off 8 bases at V and 4 bases at J, with 12 bases between the two ends. For the CDR3, the DNA is TGTGCCAGTGGGGGGAGGACGGGAAACACCATATATTTT. Protein: CASGGRTGNTIYF.

The rearrangement links TRBV7-6 to TRBJ2-5; 9 positions match TRBD2. The length of the CDR3 is 19 residues. V was pared by 0 bases and J by 5 bases, with 16 bases of the junction left unmatched. The germline CDR1 and CDR2 sequences are SGHVS and FNYEAQ. CDR3 bases: TGTGCCAGCAGCTTAGCTCCGCGGGGGGGCGCTCTGGGGTCGGAGACCCAGTACTTC. Its translation is CASSLAPRGGALGSETQYF.

V and J are TRBV19 and TRBJ2-2; D remains unclear. In germline, CDR1 is LNHDA, CDR2 SQIVND (reference sequence). Trimming left V 4 bases short and J 5 bases short, with 17 bases between. This CDR3 has 16 residues. The CDR3 here is CASSTYGKPGTGELFF. As DNA, the CDR3 is TGTGCCAGTAGTACTTACGGAAAGCCCGGGACCGGGGAGCTGTTTTTT.

This rearrangement joins TRBV11-3 to TRBJ2-7, with 9 positions matching TRBD1. The length of the CDR3 is 14 residues. Germline assignment: CDR1 SGHNT and CDR2 YENEEA. V was pared by 6 bases and J by 7 bases, with 10 bases of the junction left unmatched. The CDR3 DNA is TGTGCCAGCAGACCCGGGACAGGGTCTGAAGAGCAGTACTTC. Translation: CASRPGTGSEEQYF.

The count of this clone is one. CDR3 coding DNA: TGTGCCAGCAGCTTAGTATCCAGCTCCTATAATTCACCCCTCCACTTT. This encodes CASSLVSSSYNSPLHF. J is TRBJ1-6 and V is TRBV7-2, with D hard to call. Trimming took off 1 base at V and 0 bases at J, with 7 bases between the two ends. CDR1 is SGHTA, CDR2 FQGNSA, per germline. The CDR3 contains 16 residues. The complete variable domain, with remaining parts taken from reference TRBV7-2 and TRBJ1-6, reads GAGVSQSPSNKVTEKGKDVELRCDPISGHTALYWYRQSLGQGLEFLIYFQGNSAPDKSGLPSDRFSAERTGGSVSTLTIQRTQQEDSAVYLCASSLVSSSYNSPLHFGNGTRLTVT.

Only a few counts were recorded for this clone. The CDR3, as DNA: TGTGCCAGCTCACCACGGACAGGGGGATACAATGAGCAGTTCTTC. It specifies CASSPRTGGYNEQFF. The chain links TRBV18 to TRBJ2-1, with 10 bases matching TRBD1. The CDR3 totals 15 residues. Germline V lookup: CDR1 KGHSH, CDR2 LQKENI. V lost 1 base, J lost 4 bases, and 1 base stayed unmatched.

The rearrangement uses TRBV5-8 and TRBJ1-2, with 8 nucleotides matching TRBD1. The germline gives CDR1 SGHTS, CDR2 YDEGEE. With V trimmed by 5 bases and J by 8 bases, 5 bases remained unmatched. The CDR3 runs to 12 residues. CDR3 residues: CASRTGVRGYTF. The CDR3, as DNA: TGTGCCAGCAGGACAGGGGTTCGAGGCTACACCTTC.

The V call is TRBV7-9, the J call TRBJ2-3, with 9 positions matching TRBD2. This CDR3 has 18 residues. Germline V CDR1 and CDR2: SEHNR, FQNEAQ (reference sequence). Trimming at V came to 5 bases and at J to 3 bases, leaving 15 bases not matched to a gene. In DNA, the CDR3 is TGTGCCAGCAGCCACCTGCGGGCTAGCGGGGAGCTGACAGATACGCAGTATTTT. As protein: CASSHLRASGELTDTQYF.

The rearrangement links TRBV5-1 to TRBJ2-3; TRBD2 aligns across 9 bases. CDR1 and CDR2 from the germline V gene are SGHRS and YFSETQ. CDR3 length equals 16 residues. The trim removed 4 bases at V and 0 bases at J, leaving 6 bases unmatched. This chain's CDR3 is CASSPGGLASTDTQYF. The CDR3 coding sequence is TGCGCCAGCAGCCCGGGAGGACTAGCGAGCACAGATACGCAGTATTTT.